What follows are 10 T cell receptor beta chains derived from one specimen sequenced in a study of technical replicates of blood from several donors. Data came from immunoSEQ multiplex PCR; TCRdb stores just in-frame clones and leaves some out. The sample records under 15,000 clones, around nine tenths being singletons. The material sequenced was PBMCs. These receptor sequences come from a human donor in good health.

The CDR3 region is CASSLFAGPSGANVLTF. The CDR3 DNA follows: TGTGCCAGCAGCTTGTTTGCGGGCCCCTCTGGGGCCAACGTCCTGACTTTC. This chain joins TRBV5-6 and TRBJ2-6, with a tentative D call TRBD2 (5 bases). This CDR3 region has 17 residues. Germline V gives CDR1 SGHDT, CDR2 YYEEEE. V dropped 1 base and J dropped 0 bases, with 11 bases sitting between them.

The chain is built from TRBV7-7 and TRBJ2-1, with D tentatively TRBD2 (5 bases). The germline V and J ends were trimmed by 9 bases and 6 bases, with 18 bases remaining between them. The CDR3 covers 14 residues. Germline CDR1 reads SSHAT; CDR2 reads FNYEAQ (reference sequence). CDR3 sequence (DNA): TGTGCCAGTGCCGAGGGCGTCATCGGCAATGAGCAGTTCTTC. This translates into CASAEGVIGNEQFF. Full variable domain (remainder filled in from reference TRBV7-7 and TRBJ2-1): GAGVSQSPRYKVTKRGQDVTLRCDPISSHATLYWYQQALGQGPEFLTYFNYEAQPDKSGLPSDRFSAERPEGSISTLTIQRTEQRDSAMYRCASAEGVIGNEQFFGPGTRLTVL.

The chain has TRBV29-1 and TRBJ2-7; D unclear. CDR1 is SQVTM, CDR2 ANQGSEA, per germline. This CDR3 is 13 amino acids long. Trimming left V 2 bases short and J 9 bases short, with 17 bases between. The CDR3 nucleotides read TGCAGCGTTGAATCCCCCACCGTCGGTGGGCAGTACTTC. Residues: CSVESPTVGGQYF.

CDR3 protein: CASSGSSGRSQFF. The CDR3 DNA sequence: TGCGCCAGCAGTGGGTCTAGCGGGAGGTCTCAGTTCTTC. The rearrangement links TRBV10-1 to TRBJ2-1; 11 bases line up with TRBD2. V gave up 4 bases and J gave up 13 bases; unmatched junction bases: 6. The CDR3 sequence is 13 residues long. In germline, CDR1 is WNHNN, CDR2 SYGVQD (reference sequence).

The V gene is TRBV19, the J gene TRBJ1-3; weak D call: TRBD1 (6 bases). This CDR3 is built from 14 residues. CDR1 LNHDA and CDR2 SQIVND come from the germline V gene (reference sequence). Trimming removed 5 bases at V and 1 base at J, with 9 bases between. For the CDR3, the DNA is TGTGCCAGTAGTCTGGACAGTTCTGGAAACACCATATATTTT. Its protein is CASSLDSSGNTIYF.

The chain couples TRBV5-1 to TRBJ2-1; possibly TRBD2 for D (7 bases). The length of the CDR3 is 17 residues. Germline V lookup: CDR1 SGHRS, CDR2 YFSETQ. Trimming pared 0 bases from V and 0 bases from J, leaving 13 bases between. The CDR3: CASSLAGGGSSYNEQFF. The CDR3 nucleotides are TGCGCCAGCAGCTTGGCCGGGGGCGGGAGCTCCTACAATGAGCAGTTCTTC. The full variable domain, with the rest looked up from reference TRBV5-1 and TRBJ2-1, is KAGVTQTPRYLIKTRGQQVTLSCSPISGHRSVSWYQQTPGQGLQFLFEYFSETQRNKGNFPGRFSGRQFSNSRSEMNVSTLELGDSALYLCASSLAGGGSSYNEQFFGPGTRLTVL.

This clone was seen just once. V and J are TRBV5-1 and TRBJ2-5; perhaps TRBD2 as D (5 bases). The ends were cut back, 5 bases at V and 7 bases at J, with 18 bases in the middle. The CDR3 has 14 residues. The germline V gene encodes CDR1 SGHRS and CDR2 YFSETQ. CDR3 protein: CASREASPSGTQYF. The DNA for the CDR3 is TGCGCCAGCAGGGAGGCATCCCCAAGTGGGACCCAGTACTTC.

CDR3 bases: TGTGCCAGCAGCTCTATAGCGGGGAGCTCCTACAATGAGCAGTTCTTC. Translation gives CASSSIAGSSYNEQFF. The chain joins TRBV7-3 to TRBJ2-1; 8 bases are shared with TRBD2. Germline CDR1 and CDR2: SGHTA and FQGTGA. The CDR3 consists of 16 residues. J lost 0 bases, V lost 4 bases, and 5 bases had no gene match.

The V gene is TRBV2, the J gene TRBJ2-3; 12 bases fit TRBD2. The V segment lost 4 bases and the J segment 0 bases; nucleotides outside the gene matches: 2. CDR3 length: 16 residues. Germline CDR1 reads SNHLY; CDR2 reads FYNNEI. The CDR3 DNA sequence: TGTGCCAGCAGTGGGGGACTAGCGGGTAGCACAGATACGCAGTATTTT. This encodes CASSGGLAGSTDTQYF. The entire variable domain, with the rest obtained from reference TRBV2 and TRBJ2-3, is as follows: EPEVTQTPSHQVTQMGQEVILRCVPISNHLYFYWYRQILGQKVEFLVSFYNNEISEKSEIFDDQFSVERPDGSNFTLKIRSTKLEDSAMYFCASSGGLAGSTDTQYFGPGTRLTVL.

The chain combines TRBV19 with TRBJ2-7, with TRBD1 identical over 7 bases. CDR3 length equals 14 residues. The V and J ends lost 5 bases and 5 bases, in that order; junction bases with no gene match: 9. Germline loops: CDR1 LNHDA, CDR2 SQIVND (reference sequence). The CDR3 spells CASSFRQGNNEQYF. The CDR3 nucleotides read TGTGCCAGTAGTTTCCGACAGGGAAACAACGAGCAGTACTTC.